This T cell receptor (beta chain) was sequenced during a study of blood T cell repertoires in COVID-19. Study-level background: Samples of COVID-19 (acute and convalescent) were obtained from the United States, Italy and Spain.

The V gene lost 5 bases and the J gene lost 4 bases, with 13 bases spanning the gap. Germline V CDR1 and CDR2: KGHSH, LQKENI. The CDR3 length is 14 residues. Profiled with immunoSEQ multiplex PCR; TCRdb holds only in-frame clones, not every one. This sample has approximately 150,000 clones, with approximately 88% found just once. The sequence was collected from a man between 65 and 80 years old who had been exposed to COVID-19. The sample was PBMCs or T cells enriched from blood (not recorded which). The chain carries TRBV18 and TRBJ2-3; D is perhaps TRBD2 (5 bases). The CDR3 reads CASSWGVPSDTQYF. The CDR3, as DNA: TGTGCCAGCTCATGGGGAGTCCCCTCAGATACGCAGTATTTT.